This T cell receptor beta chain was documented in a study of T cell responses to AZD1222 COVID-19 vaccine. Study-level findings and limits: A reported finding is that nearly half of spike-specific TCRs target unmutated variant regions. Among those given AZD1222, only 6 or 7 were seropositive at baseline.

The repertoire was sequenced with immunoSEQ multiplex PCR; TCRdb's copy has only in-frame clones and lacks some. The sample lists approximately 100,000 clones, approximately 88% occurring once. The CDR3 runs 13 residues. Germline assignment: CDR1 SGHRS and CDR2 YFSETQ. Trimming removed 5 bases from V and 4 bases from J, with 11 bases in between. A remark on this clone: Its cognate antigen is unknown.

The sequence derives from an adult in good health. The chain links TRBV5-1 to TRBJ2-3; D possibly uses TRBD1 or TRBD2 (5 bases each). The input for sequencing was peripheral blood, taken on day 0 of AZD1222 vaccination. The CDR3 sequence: CASRWVGADTQYF. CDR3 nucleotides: TGCGCCAGCAGGTGGGTGGGGGCAGATACGCAGTATTTT.